The next 10 T cell receptor beta chains were all read from a single sample in a study of neurological immune-mediated disorders. TCRdb itself ran the 5' RACE reads through MiXCR, one entry per CDR3 protein. The sample carries about 21,000 distinct CDR3 sequences, approximately 6.6% recorded once. Sequencing was carried out using CD8+ T cells from blood. Receptor source: a man aged 18 to 29 in good health.

This chain uses TRBV7-6 with TRBJ2-1; D not certain. Looked up from germline, CDR1 is SGHVS and CDR2 is FNYEAQ. The CDR3 sequence is 13 residues long. V gave up 5 bases and J gave up 7 bases, with 12 bases separating them. CDR3 coding DNA: TGTGCCAGCAGCCTCGTAAACCTAAATGAGCAGTTCTTC. This translates into CASSLVNLNEQFF.

This clonotype was counted ten times or more. The rearrangement links TRBV6-5 to TRBJ1-1, with D maybe TRBD1 (5 bases). V shed 0 bases and J shed 2 bases, with 13 bases lying between them. The CDR3 has 16 residues. Germline values: CDR1 MNHEY, CDR2 SVGAGI. CDR3 amino acids: CASSYSRDGPNTEAFF. CDR3 DNA sequence: TGTGCCAGCAGTTACTCCCGGGACGGACCTAACACTGAAGCTTTCTTT.

In this sample, this clonotype turned up many times. The rearrangement links TRBV6-5 to TRBJ2-1; D tentatively fits TRBD1 or TRBD2 (6 bases each). With 0 bases removed from V and 12 bases from J, the gap between germline ends came to 21 bases. Germline V CDR1 and CDR2: MNHEY, SVGAGI. The length of the CDR3 is 16 residues. CDR3 amino acids: CASSYSISTGRYGQFF. In DNA, the CDR3 is TGTGCCAGCAGTTACTCGATCAGCACAGGGAGGTACGGGCAGTTCTTC.

At least ten counts were recorded for this clonotype. The gene calls are TRBV7-2 and TRBJ1-5; D is uncertain. Trimming stripped 5 bases from V and 0 bases from J, with 11 bases between. This CDR3 comprises 15 residues. Per the germline V gene, CDR1 is SGHTA and CDR2 is FQGNSA. CDR3 region: CASSPLGNSNQPQHF. DNA of the CDR3: TGTGCCAGCAGCCCATTGGGGAATAGCAATCAGCCCCAGCATTTT.

The V gene is TRBV5-1, the J gene TRBJ2-7, with 8 bases fitting TRBD1. Looked up from germline, CDR1 is SGHRS and CDR2 is YFSETQ. The V and J ends lost 3 bases and 6 bases, in that order; junction bases with no gene match: 8. The CDR3 has 14 amino acids. Here the CDR3 reads CASSSAQGAGEQYF. The DNA for the CDR3 is TGCGCCAGCAGCTCTGCGCAGGGGGCGGGCGAGCAGTACTTC.

This clonotype was seen ten or more times. The CDR3 nucleotides read TGTGCCAGCAGCTTGCGTCGCGGGGGATACAGCACAGATACGCAGTATTTT. This sequence encodes CASSLRRGGYSTDTQYF. The chain links TRBV5-6 to TRBJ2-3; 7 nucleotides align to TRBD2. Germline values: CDR1 SGHDT, CDR2 YYEEEE. Losses at the gene ends were 1 base for V and 0 bases for J; bases not matched to a gene: 8. This CDR3 comprises 17 residues.

This clonotype was counted at least ten times. This chain links TRBV20-1 with TRBJ1-1, with no clear D. The CDR3 sequence is 14 residues long. Trimming left V 1 base short and J 3 bases short, with 12 bases between. Looked up from germline, CDR1 is DFQATT and CDR2 is SNEGSKA (reference sequence). CDR3 sequence reads: CSARVGSRDTEAFF. CDR3 sequence (DNA): TGCAGTGCTAGAGTTGGCAGCCGAGACACTGAAGCTTTCTTT.

About this clonotype: Because the CDR3's place on the DNA is in doubt, the DNA is left out and the CDR3 is given as listed by TCRdb. This rearrangement joins TRBV5-5 to TRBJ2-2. The CDR3 contains 11 residues when both ends are counted. CDR1 is SGHKS and CDR2 is YYEKEE in the germline V gene (reference sequence). The CDR3 reads CASTLGGSCFF.

This clonotype was counted many times. The chain is built from TRBV7-6 and TRBJ2-7; D ambiguous. With 2 bases removed from V and 2 bases from J, the gap between germline ends came to 16 bases. The CDR3 spans 16 residues. Per the germline V gene, CDR1 is SGHVS and CDR2 is FNYEAQ. The CDR3: CASSLFSAVPTYEQYF. The CDR3 bases are TGTGCCAGCAGCTTATTCTCGGCTGTCCCGACCTACGAGCAGTACTTC.

The sample holds many counts of this clonotype. The chain employs TRBV27 and TRBJ2-5; perhaps TRBD2 as D (7 bases). Germline V lookup: CDR1 MNHEY, CDR2 SMNVEV (reference sequence). The ends were cut back, 5 bases at V and 1 base at J, with 14 bases in the middle. This CDR3 contains 15 residues. This CDR3 is CASSNSRGAQETQYF. The CDR3 DNA reads as TGTGCCAGCAGTAACAGCCGGGGGGCCCAAGAGACCCAGTACTTC.